The clone carrying this T cell receptor (beta chain) was seen only a few times. Its specificity is not known. Via MiXCR, TCRdb re-called the reads, giving one row per CDR3 protein. Of 5,000 to 7,000 distinct CDR3 sequences listed, around a sixth were seen once; the top ten hold about 8%. The data belong to a study of liver allograft versus peripheral blood T cells. At the level of the study: Graft-liver T cell receptor repertoires were compared against recipient peripheral blood repertoires. Broader study findings: Reportedly, the T cell receptor repertoires inside liver allografts were not the same as those in peripheral blood.

CDR3 length equals 14 residues. Germline loops: CDR1 DFQATT, CDR2 SNEGSKA (reference sequence). V was trimmed by 7 bases and J by 5 bases, leaving 19 bases between them. This TCR was sampled from a human patient who had a liver transplant. Some T cells may be supplied by the graft donor. This chain connects TRBV20-1 to TRBJ2-3; maybe TRBD2 (5 bases). CDR3 in DNA: TGCAGTGTTTCTCACCGGACTGGCAGAGATACGCAGTATTTT. Translated: CSVSHRTGRDTQYF.